This record covers a single T cell receptor (beta chain). The repertoire was sequenced with immunoSEQ multiplex PCR; TCRdb's copy has only in-frame clones and lacks some. This table holds about 320,000 clones, roughly 85% found once. This entry comes from a study of blood T cell repertoires in COVID-19. As for the study in general: Sources were T cells, B-cell-depleted T cells, or PBMCs; the material itself was cDNA or gDNA.

The study recruited exposed participants who had met a COVID-19 case within 2 weeks before entry. The receptor comes from a woman in her twenties or thirties who had been exposed to COVID-19. Sequencing was carried out using PBMCs or T cells enriched from blood (not recorded which).

The CDR3 reads CASSEAQWSTQYF. CDR3 sequence (DNA): TGTGCCAGCAGTGAAGCGCAATGGAGTACGCAGTATTTT. The gene calls are TRBV6-1 and TRBJ2-3; D gene ambiguous. The V gene lost 0 bases and the J gene lost 8 bases, with 9 bases spanning the gap. This CDR3 is 13 amino acids long. Germline CDR1 reads MNHNS; CDR2 reads SASEGT.